Detailed here is one TCR beta chain. The data belong to a study of T cell changes during pregnancy in multiple sclerosis. Germline assignment: CDR1 MNHNS and CDR2 SASEGT. The CDR3 consists of 12 residues. Deletions cut 2 bases from V and 12 bases from J, with 13 bases between. Assay: immunoSEQ multiplex PCR; the TCRdb copy retains only in-frame clones and omits some. The sample lists roughly 32,000 clones, around nine tenths occurring once. The receptor was derived from a female donor with multiple sclerosis, enrolled in a pregnancy study. The chain is built from TRBV6-1 and TRBJ1-2; no clear D gene. The sequencing used CD8+ T cells from peripheral blood mononuclear cells, collected in the third trimester of pregnancy. CDR3 sequence reads: CASSELAGTDTF. The CDR3 DNA follows: TGTGCCAGCAGTGAATTGGCGGGAACCGACACCTTC.